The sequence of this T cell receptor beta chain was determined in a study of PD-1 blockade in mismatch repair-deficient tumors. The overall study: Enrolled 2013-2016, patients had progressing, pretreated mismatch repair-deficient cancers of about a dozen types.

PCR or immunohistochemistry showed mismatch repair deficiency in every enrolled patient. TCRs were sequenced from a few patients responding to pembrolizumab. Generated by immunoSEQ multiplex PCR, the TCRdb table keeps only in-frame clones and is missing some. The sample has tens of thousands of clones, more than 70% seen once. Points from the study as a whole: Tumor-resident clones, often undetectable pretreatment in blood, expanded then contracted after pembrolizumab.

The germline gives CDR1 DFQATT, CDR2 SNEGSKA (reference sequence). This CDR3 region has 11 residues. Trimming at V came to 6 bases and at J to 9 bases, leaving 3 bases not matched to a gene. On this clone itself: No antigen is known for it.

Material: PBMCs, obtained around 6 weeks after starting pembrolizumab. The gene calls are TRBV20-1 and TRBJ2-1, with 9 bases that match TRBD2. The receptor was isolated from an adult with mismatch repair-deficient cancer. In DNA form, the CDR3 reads TGCAGTGCCCCTAGCGGGGTTGAGCAGTTCTTC. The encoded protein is CSAPSGVEQFF.